These 30 T cell receptor beta chains came from one sample sequenced in a study of blood T cell repertoires in COVID-19. Produced via immunoSEQ multiplex PCR; TCRdb's table is partial and in-frame only. The sample holds roughly 170,000 clones; under 85% are singletons and the top ten take about 12%. Sequences were obtained from PBMCs or T cells enriched from blood (not recorded which). The receptors were gathered from a man aged 50 to 60 who had recovered from COVID-19.

The chain employs TRBV19 and TRBJ2-1; tentative D call: TRBD2 (6 bases). Trimming removed 7 bases from V and 1 base from J, with 14 bases in between. There are 15 residues in the CDR3. Germline values: CDR1 LNHDA, CDR2 SQIVND (reference sequence). The CDR3 protein is CASKSWGTSYNEQFF. CDR3 bases: TGTGCCAGTAAATCCTGGGGGACTTCCTACAATGAGCAGTTCTTC.

V usage is TRBV2 and J usage is TRBJ1-1, with D maybe TRBD1 (6 bases). The germline V and J ends were trimmed by 4 bases and 7 bases, with 19 bases remaining between them. Germline V CDR1 and CDR2: SNHLY, FYNNEI. This CDR3 region has 15 residues. The CDR3 bases are TGTGCCAGCAGTGCACAGCTGGGGGGGGCCTTTGAAGCTTTCTTT. This translates into CASSAQLGGAFEAFF.

The chain employs TRBV6-5 and TRBJ2-1, with 10 bases matching TRBD2. The CDR3 is made up of 16 amino acids. V lost 0 bases and J lost 9; bases outside the gene matches: 8. Germline V gene data show CDR1 as MNHEY and CDR2 as SVGAGI. CDR3 DNA sequence: TGTGCCAGCAGTTACTCGACACTAGCGGGGAAGGGTGAGCAGTTCTTC. Translation: CASSYSTLAGKGEQFF.

DNA for the CDR3: TGTGCCAGCAGCTTAGATCCAGGGCCCTACGAGCAGTACTTC. Its translation is CASSLDPGPYEQYF. The gene calls are TRBV7-6 and TRBJ2-7; weak D call: TRBD1 (5 bases). The CDR3 sequence is 14 residues long. V was pared by 1 base and J by 2 bases, with 9 bases between. The germline CDR1 and CDR2 sequences are SGHVS and FNYEAQ.

The chain employs TRBV27 and TRBJ1-6; D may be TRBD1 (6 bases). The CDR3 is 20 residues long. Between the trimmed V and J ends, which lost 4 bases and 0 bases, there was a span of 22 bases. The germline V gene has CDR1 MNHEY and CDR2 SMNVEV (reference sequence). CDR3 amino acids: CASSYSRRGVGISYNSPLHF. DNA of the CDR3: TGTGCCAGCAGTTACTCCCGCAGGGGCGTGGGGATCTCCTATAATTCACCCCTCCACTTT.

The CDR3 nucleotides read TGTGCCAGCAGCTTTACGGAACGGGTCGAGCAGTACTTC. Translated: CASSFTERVEQYF. This chain joins TRBV7-2 and TRBJ2-7; D is uncertain. The CDR3 spans 13 residues. Germline CDR1 is SGHTA and CDR2 is FQGNSA. V was pared by 3 bases and J by 6 bases, with 12 bases between. Based on the CDR3 plus reference TRBV7-2 and TRBJ2-7, the full variable domain is GAGVSQSPSNKVTEKGKDVELRCDPISGHTALYWYRQSLGQGLEFLIYFQGNSAPDKSGLPSDRFSAERTGGSVSTLTIQRTQQEDSAVYLCASSFTERVEQYFGPGTRLTVT.

The chain joins TRBV12-3 or TRBV12-4 to TRBJ1-5; D is possibly TRBD1 (5 bases). The CDR3 is 13 amino acids. Trimming cost V 7 bases and J 6 bases, with 13 bases left between them. The CDR3 protein is CASNAGWPQPQHF. In DNA, the CDR3 is TGTGCCAGCAATGCAGGGTGGCCTCAGCCCCAGCATTTT.

The J gene is TRBJ2-7, the V gene TRBV3-1 (or the pseudogene TRBV3-2), with D tentatively TRBD1 (5 bases). The CDR3 is made up of 15 amino acids. Trimming stripped 1 base from V and 0 bases from J, with 10 bases between. Germline CDR1 and CDR2: LGHDT and YNNKEL (reference sequence). CDR3 region: CASSQGPGPSYEQYF. The CDR3 DNA reads as TGTGCCAGCAGCCAAGGTCCAGGGCCCTCCTACGAGCAGTACTTC.

The rearrangement links TRBV29-1 to TRBJ1-1; 7 bases match TRBD1. J was trimmed by 1 base and V by 4 bases; bases with no gene match: 9. Germline V CDR1 and CDR2: SQVTM, ANQGSEA. This CDR3 has 15 residues. CDR3 bases: TGCAGCGTTGGAAGAAGGGGACAGAAGAACACTGAAGCTTTCTTT. It specifies CSVGRRGQKNTEAFF.

The chain joins TRBV7-3 to TRBJ2-7, with D tentatively TRBD1 (5 bases). V was clipped by 1 base and J by 3 bases, with 7 bases between them. The germline V gene has CDR1 SGHTA and CDR2 FQGTGA. The CDR3 extends over 13 amino acids. The DNA for the CDR3 is TGTGCCAGCAGCTTAATCCAGGGCTACGAGCAGTACTTC. It specifies CASSLIQGYEQYF. The full variable domain, rest sourced from reference TRBV7-3 and TRBJ2-7, is GAGVSQTPSNKVTEKGKYVELRCDPISGHTALYWYRQSLGQGPEFLIYFQGTGAADDSGLPNDRFFAVRPEGSVSTLKIQRTERGDSAVYLCASSLIQGYEQYFGPGTRLTVT.

The V and J genes are TRBV6-1 and TRBJ1-6; 7 nucleotides line up with TRBD1. V shed 4 bases, J shed 6 bases, and the junction held 9 bases outside the gene matches. Germline assignment: CDR1 MNHNS and CDR2 SASEGT. This CDR3 region has 16 residues. CDR3 coding DNA: TGTGCCAGCAGTGCCACAAACAGGGGTGCTAATTCACCCCTCCACTTT. It yields the protein CASSATNRGANSPLHF.

This chain uses TRBV9 with TRBJ1-1; tentative D call: TRBD1 (5 bases). This CDR3 region has 14 residues. The germline gives CDR1 SGDLS, CDR2 YYNGEE. The germline V and J ends were trimmed by 4 bases and 1 base, with 11 bases remaining between them. This CDR3 reads CASSPGQTNTEAFF. CDR3 nucleotides: TGTGCCAGCAGCCCTGGACAAACGAACACTGAAGCTTTCTTT. Together with reference TRBV9 and TRBJ1-1, the CDR3 gives the full variable domain: DSGVTQTPKHLITATGQRVTLRCSPRSGDLSVYWYQQSLDQGLQFLIQYYNGEERAKGNILERFSAQQFPDLHSELNLSSLELGDSALYFCASSPGQTNTEAFFGQGTRLTVV.

This rearrangement joins TRBV23-1 to TRBJ2-6, with D tentatively TRBD1 (6 bases). TRBV23-1 is identified as an open reading frame with a role that is uncertain. This CDR3 comprises 16 residues. Trimming left V 9 bases short and J 2 bases short, with 17 bases between. CDR3 protein: CARVLIGGPGANVLTF. The CDR3 DNA is TGCGCCAGGGTGCTGATAGGGGGTCCTGGGGCCAACGTCCTGACTTTC.

This clone appeared many times. The rearrangement links TRBV6-4 to TRBJ2-3; 8 nucleotides match TRBD2. This CDR3 is built from 16 residues. Germline loops: CDR1 MRHNA, CDR2 SNTAGT. The V gene end was trimmed by 0 bases and the J gene end by 3 bases; junction bases not matched to a gene: 5. The chain's CDR3 is CASSDSSGGQTDTQYF. CDR3 sequence (DNA): TGTGCCAGCAGTGACTCGTCGGGGGGGCAGACAGATACGCAGTATTTT.

The rearrangement uses TRBV12-2 and TRBJ1-4. TRBV12-2 is a recognized pseudogene. The CDR3 spans 13 residues. The DNA for the CDR3 is TGTGCAAGCCGCTGTACAACTAATGAAAAACTGTTTTTT. The encoded protein is CASRCTTNEKLFF.

The rearrangement joins TRBV27 to TRBJ2-1; 7 bases fit TRBD2. The ends lost 5 bases at V and 9 bases at J; junction bases unmatched: 16. CDR3 length: 16 residues. The germline V gene has CDR1 MNHEY and CDR2 SMNVEV (reference sequence). CDR3 protein: CASSLLTSVGAREQFF. The CDR3 DNA reads TGTGCCAGCAGTCTCCTTACTAGCGTTGGGGCCCGTGAGCAGTTCTTC.

The chain carries TRBV27 and TRBJ2-2; 11 bases align to TRBD1. The germline V gene encodes CDR1 MNHEY and CDR2 SMNVEV (reference sequence). J lost 7 bases, V lost 3 bases, and 7 bases had no gene match. The length of the CDR3 is 16 residues. The CDR3 DNA reads TGTGCCAGCAGTTTCCTGGACAGGGGGCCGATCGGGGAGCTGTTTTTT. Amino acids: CASSFLDRGPIGELFF.

The rearrangement uses TRBV18 and TRBJ1-1; D may be TRBD1 (5 bases). Deletions cut 8 bases from V and 3 bases from J, with 16 bases between. This CDR3 is 14 amino acids long. Looked up from germline, CDR1 is KGHSH and CDR2 is LQKENI. The CDR3 spells CASTLRGGDTEAFF. CDR3 nucleotides: TGTGCCAGCACCCTACGTGGGGGGGACACTGAAGCTTTCTTT.

The chain joins TRBV5-1 to TRBJ1-1; 9 nucleotides agree with TRBD1. V was pared by 5 bases and J by 4 bases, with 9 bases of the junction left unmatched. CDR1 is SGHRS and CDR2 is YFSETQ in the germline V gene. The CDR3 is 15 residues long. The CDR3 sequence: CASRRTGEGATEAFF. The DNA of the CDR3 is TGCGCCAGCAGGCGGACAGGGGAGGGGGCCACTGAAGCTTTCTTT.

The rearrangement links TRBV5-1 to TRBJ2-5; 9 bases are shared with TRBD1. The CDR3 sequence is 15 residues long. The germline V gene has CDR1 SGHRS and CDR2 YFSETQ. After removal of 1 base from V and 3 bases from J, the junction contained 4 bases not matched to a gene. The DNA of the CDR3 is TGCGCCAGCAGCTTGACTACAGGGGGCGAAGAGACCCAGTACTTC. As protein: CASSLTTGGEETQYF.

The rearrangement uses TRBV5-1 and TRBJ2-3, with D maybe TRBD1 (6 bases). Germline values: CDR1 SGHRS, CDR2 YFSETQ. The CDR3 covers 14 residues. Between the trimmed V and J ends, which lost 6 bases and 5 bases, there was a span of 16 bases. CDR3 nucleotides: TGCGCCAGCACCAAGGGGGAAGGGAGAGATACGCAGTATTTT. Translation gives CASTKGEGRDTQYF.

J is TRBJ1-1 and V is TRBV5-1; D is possibly TRBD1 (5 bases). With 1 base removed from V and 5 bases from J, the gap between germline ends came to 18 bases. The germline CDR1 and CDR2 sequences are SGHRS and YFSETQ. The CDR3 extends over 16 amino acids. The DNA of the CDR3 is TGCGCCAGCAGCTTGAATGCGGTCGGGGGAGGGACTGAAGCTTTCTTT. Amino acid sequence: CASSLNAVGGGTEAFF.

The chain has TRBV7-3 and TRBJ2-3; 14 bases line up with TRBD2. Germline CDR1 and CDR2: SGHTA and FQGTGA. The V segment lost 5 bases and the J segment 2 bases; nucleotides outside the gene matches: 12. The CDR3 has 19 residues. The DNA of the CDR3 is TGTGCCAGCAGCCTGGCCGGGACTAGCGGGGGATATCCCACAGATACGCAGTATTTT. Translated, it gives CASSLAGTSGGYPTDTQYF.

The rearrangement uses TRBV5-6 and TRBJ1-6; the match to TRBD1 covers 8 bases. Germline trimming cut 4 bases from V and 6 bases from J; bases unmatched to any gene: 6. This CDR3 region has 15 residues. Germline V gene sequence: CDR1 SGHDT, CDR2 YYEEEE. The CDR3 is CASSHNRGANSPLHF. CDR3 sequence (DNA): TGTGCCAGCAGCCACAACAGGGGGGCTAATTCACCCCTCCACTTT.

This chain connects TRBV4-2 to TRBJ1-3; no reliable D call. V was cut by 0 bases and J by 1 base, with 7 bases left in between. CDR1 and CDR2 (germline): LGHNA, YNFKEQ. The CDR3 length is 15 residues. Here the CDR3 DNA reads TGTGCCAGCAGCCAAGATAGAATTTCTGGAAACACCATATATTTT. This sequence encodes CASSQDRISGNTIYF.

The chain recombines TRBV7-8 with TRBJ1-2; D possibly corresponds to TRBD1 (6 bases). The CDR3 is made up of 15 amino acids. Germline V gene lookup returns CDR1 SGHVS and CDR2 FQNEAQ. V was cut by 4 bases and J by 4 bases, with 16 bases left in between. In nucleotides, the CDR3 is TGTGCCAGCAGCTCGATCCTAGGGGGGGGCTATGGCTACACCTTC. Amino acids: CASSSILGGGYGYTF.

The sample holds a few counts of this clone. The rearrangement uses TRBV5-1 and TRBJ2-3; 8 bases fit TRBD1. CDR1 SGHRS and CDR2 YFSETQ come from the germline V gene. V gave up 1 base and J gave up 3 bases; unmatched junction bases: 4. CDR3 length: 15 residues. The CDR3 sequence: CASSLSRGRTDTQYF. In DNA, the CDR3 is TGCGCCAGCAGCTTGTCCAGGGGGCGGACAGATACGCAGTATTTT.

The J gene is TRBJ2-1, the V gene TRBV6-1, with 11 bases aligning to TRBD2. The germline CDR1 and CDR2 sequences are MNHNS and SASEGT. J was trimmed by 6 bases and V by 4 bases; bases with no gene match: 8. This CDR3 spans 16 amino acids. The CDR3 protein is CASSGGRSGGANEQFF. Written as DNA, the CDR3 is TGTGCCAGCAGTGGTGGCCGTAGCGGGGGGGCCAATGAGCAGTTCTTC.

The chain joins TRBV5-1 to TRBJ1-6; 8 nucleotides agree with TRBD1. In germline, CDR1 is SGHRS, CDR2 YFSETQ. V lost 4 bases, J lost 11 bases, and 8 bases stayed unmatched. The CDR3 spans 14 residues. The CDR3 DNA is TGCGCCAGCAGCCACGGGACAGGTCTGGCACCCCTCCACTTT. Amino acids: CASSHGTGLAPLHF.

This rearrangement joins TRBV7-3 to TRBJ2-7, with 9 bases that match TRBD2. V lost 3 bases and J lost 4; bases outside the gene matches: 16. Germline V gene sequence: CDR1 SGHTA, CDR2 FQGTGA. The CDR3 has 18 amino acids. The CDR3 spells CASSFLVIAGVKFYEQYF. The CDR3 DNA sequence: TGTGCCAGCAGCTTCCTTGTCATAGCGGGGGTAAAATTTTACGAGCAGTACTTC. Complete variable domain (other parts from reference TRBV7-3 and TRBJ2-7): GAGVSQTPSNKVTEKGKYVELRCDPISGHTALYWYRQSLGQGPEFLIYFQGTGAADDSGLPNDRFFAVRPEGSVSTLKIQRTERGDSAVYLCASSFLVIAGVKFYEQYFGPGTRLTVT.